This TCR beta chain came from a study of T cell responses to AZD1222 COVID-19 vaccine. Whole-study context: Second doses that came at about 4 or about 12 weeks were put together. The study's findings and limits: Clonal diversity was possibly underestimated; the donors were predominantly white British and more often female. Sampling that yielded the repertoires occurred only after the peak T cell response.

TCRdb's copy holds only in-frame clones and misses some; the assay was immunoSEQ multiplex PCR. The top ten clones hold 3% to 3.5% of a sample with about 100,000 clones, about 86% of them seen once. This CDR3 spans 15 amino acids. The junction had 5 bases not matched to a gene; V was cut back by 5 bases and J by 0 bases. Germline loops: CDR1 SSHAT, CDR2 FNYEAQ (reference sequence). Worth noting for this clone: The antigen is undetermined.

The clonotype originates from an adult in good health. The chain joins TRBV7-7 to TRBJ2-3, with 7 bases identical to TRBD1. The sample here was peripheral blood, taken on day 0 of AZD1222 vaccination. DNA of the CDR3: TGTGCCAGCAGCCCGACAGGGATTAGCACAGATACGCAGTATTTT. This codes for CASSPTGISTDTQYF.